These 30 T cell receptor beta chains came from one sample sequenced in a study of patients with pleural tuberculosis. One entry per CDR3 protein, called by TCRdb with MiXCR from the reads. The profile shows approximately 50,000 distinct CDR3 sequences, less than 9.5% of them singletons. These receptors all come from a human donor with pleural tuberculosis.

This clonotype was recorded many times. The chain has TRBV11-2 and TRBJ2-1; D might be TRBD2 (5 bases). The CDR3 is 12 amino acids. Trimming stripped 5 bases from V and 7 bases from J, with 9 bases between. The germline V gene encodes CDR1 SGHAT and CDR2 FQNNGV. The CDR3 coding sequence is TGTGCCAGCAGCCCGGAGCGGAATGAGCAGTTCTTC. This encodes CASSPERNEQFF.

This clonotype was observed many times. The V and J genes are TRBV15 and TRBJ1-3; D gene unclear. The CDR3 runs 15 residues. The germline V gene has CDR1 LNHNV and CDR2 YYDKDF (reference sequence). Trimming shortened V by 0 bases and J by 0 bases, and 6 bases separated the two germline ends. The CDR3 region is CATSRDRRSGNTIYF. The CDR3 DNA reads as TGTGCCACCAGCAGAGACCGACGCTCTGGAAACACCATATATTTT.

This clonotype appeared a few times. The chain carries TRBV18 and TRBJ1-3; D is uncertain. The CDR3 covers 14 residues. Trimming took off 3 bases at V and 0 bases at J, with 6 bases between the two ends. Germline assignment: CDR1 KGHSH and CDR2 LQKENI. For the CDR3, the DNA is TGTGCCAGCTCACCCGTGGACTCTGGAAACACCATATATTTT. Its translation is CASSPVDSGNTIYF.

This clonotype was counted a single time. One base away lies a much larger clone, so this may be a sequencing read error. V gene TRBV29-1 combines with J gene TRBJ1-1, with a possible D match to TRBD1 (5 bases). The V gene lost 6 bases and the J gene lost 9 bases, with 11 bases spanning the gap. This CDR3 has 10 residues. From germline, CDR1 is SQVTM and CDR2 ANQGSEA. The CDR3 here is CSVDSLKAFF. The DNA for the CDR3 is TGCAGCGTCGACAGCCTTAAAGCTTTCTTT.

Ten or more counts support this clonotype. CDR3 nucleotide sequence: TGTGCCAGCAGCGGCATAACCTCTAGCACAGATACGCAGTATTTT. As protein: CASSGITSSTDTQYF. This chain links TRBV14 with TRBJ2-3; D is undetermined. CDR1 is SGHDN and CDR2 is FVKESK in the germline V gene. This CDR3 has 15 amino acids. V was cut by 5 bases and J by 0 bases, with 12 bases left in between. Combining the CDR3 with reference TRBV14 and TRBJ2-3 gives the whole variable domain EAGVTQFPSHSVIEKGQTVTLRCDPISGHDNLYWYRRVMGKEIKFLLHFVKESKQDESGMPNNRFLAERTGGTYSTLKVQPAELEDSGVYFCASSGITSSTDTQYFGPGTRLTVL.

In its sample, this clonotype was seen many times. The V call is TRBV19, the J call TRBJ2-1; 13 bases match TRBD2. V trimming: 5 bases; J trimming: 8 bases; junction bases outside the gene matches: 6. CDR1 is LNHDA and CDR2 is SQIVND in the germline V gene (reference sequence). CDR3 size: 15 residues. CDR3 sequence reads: CASSSRLAGGYEQFF. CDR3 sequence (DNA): TGTGCCAGTAGTTCACGACTAGCGGGAGGATATGAGCAGTTCTTC.

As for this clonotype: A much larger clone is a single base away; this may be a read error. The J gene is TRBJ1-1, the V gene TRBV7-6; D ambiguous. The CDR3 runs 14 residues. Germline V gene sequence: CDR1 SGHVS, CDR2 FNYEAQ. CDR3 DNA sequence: TGTGCCAGCAGCTTATCGGATTCGAACGCTGAAGCTTTCTTT. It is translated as CASSLSDSNAEAFF.

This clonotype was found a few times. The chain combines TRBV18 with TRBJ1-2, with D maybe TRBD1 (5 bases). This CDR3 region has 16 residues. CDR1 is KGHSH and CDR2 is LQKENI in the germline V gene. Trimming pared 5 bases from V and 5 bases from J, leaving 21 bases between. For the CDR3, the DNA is TGTGCCAGCTCATCGTCACCGGGGGGAGAGAAGTATGGCTACACCTTC. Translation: CASSSSPGGEKYGYTF. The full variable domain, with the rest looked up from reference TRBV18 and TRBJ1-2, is NAGVMQNPRHLVRRRGQEARLRCSPMKGHSHVYWYRQLPEEGLKFMVYLQKENIIDESGMPKERFSAEFPKEGPSILRIQQVVRGDSAAYFCASSSSPGGEKYGYTFGSGTRLTVV.

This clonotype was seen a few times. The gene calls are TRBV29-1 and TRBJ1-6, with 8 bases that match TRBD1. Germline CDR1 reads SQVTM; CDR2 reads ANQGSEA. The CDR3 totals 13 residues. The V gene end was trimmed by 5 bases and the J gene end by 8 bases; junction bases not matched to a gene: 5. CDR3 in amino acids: CSVMTGADSPLHF. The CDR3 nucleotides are TGCAGCGTTATGACAGGGGCTGATTCACCCCTCCACTTT.

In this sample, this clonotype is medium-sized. The chain's CDR3 is CASRLASTDTQYF. CDR3 in DNA: TGTGCCAGCAGGCTAGCGTCAACAGATACGCAGTATTTT. This chain connects TRBV7-2 to TRBJ2-3; D possibly corresponds to TRBD2 (6 bases). The CDR3 contains 13 residues. CDR1 and CDR2 (germline): SGHTA, FQGNSA. V lost 6 bases to trimming and J lost 3 bases, with 10 bases between them.

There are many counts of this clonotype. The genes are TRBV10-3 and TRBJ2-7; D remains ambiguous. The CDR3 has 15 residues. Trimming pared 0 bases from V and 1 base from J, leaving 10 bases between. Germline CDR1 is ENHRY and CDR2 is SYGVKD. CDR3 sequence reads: CAISESSSPSYEQYV. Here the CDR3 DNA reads TGTGCCATCAGTGAGTCAAGCTCCCCTTCCTACGAGCAGTACGTC.

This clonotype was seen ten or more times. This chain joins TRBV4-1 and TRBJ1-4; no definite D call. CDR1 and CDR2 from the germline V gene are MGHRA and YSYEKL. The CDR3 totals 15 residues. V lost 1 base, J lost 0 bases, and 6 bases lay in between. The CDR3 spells CASSQGVATNEKLFF. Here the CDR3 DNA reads TGCGCCAGCAGCCAAGGTGTCGCAACTAATGAAAAACTGTTTTTT.

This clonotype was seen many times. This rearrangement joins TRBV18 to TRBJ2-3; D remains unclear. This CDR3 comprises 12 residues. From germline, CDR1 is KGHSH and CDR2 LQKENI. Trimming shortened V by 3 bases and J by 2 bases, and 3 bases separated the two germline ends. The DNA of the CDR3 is TGTGCCAGCTCACCGGACACAGATACGCAGTATTTT. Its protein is CASSPDTDTQYF.

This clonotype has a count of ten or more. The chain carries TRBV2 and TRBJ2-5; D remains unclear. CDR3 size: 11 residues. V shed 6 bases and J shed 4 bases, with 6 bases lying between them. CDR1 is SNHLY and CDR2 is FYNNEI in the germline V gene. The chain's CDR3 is CASSRVETQYF. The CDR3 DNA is TGTGCCAGCAGCCGAGTAGAGACCCAGTACTTC.

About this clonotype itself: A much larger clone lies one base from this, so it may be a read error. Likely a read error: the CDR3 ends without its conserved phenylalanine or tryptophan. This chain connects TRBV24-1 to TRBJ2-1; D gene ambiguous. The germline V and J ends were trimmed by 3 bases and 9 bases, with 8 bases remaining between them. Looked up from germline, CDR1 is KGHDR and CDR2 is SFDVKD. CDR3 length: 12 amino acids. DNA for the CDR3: TGTGCCACCAGTGATGCGCTCGGTGAGCAGTTCATC. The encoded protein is CATSDALGEQFI.

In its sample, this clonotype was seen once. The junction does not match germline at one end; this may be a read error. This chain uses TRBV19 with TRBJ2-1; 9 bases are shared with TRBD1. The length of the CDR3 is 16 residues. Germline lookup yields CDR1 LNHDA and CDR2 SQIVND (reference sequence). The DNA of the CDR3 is TGTGCCAGTAGTATTTCCGGGACAGGGTTCTACAATGAGCAGCTCTTC. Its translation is CASSISGTGFYNEQLF.

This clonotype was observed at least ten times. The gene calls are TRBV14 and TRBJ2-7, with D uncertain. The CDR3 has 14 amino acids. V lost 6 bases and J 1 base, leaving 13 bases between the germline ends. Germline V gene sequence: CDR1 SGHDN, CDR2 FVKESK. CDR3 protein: CASSPSGLSYEQYF. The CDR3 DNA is TGTGCCAGCAGTCCCTCTGGGCTTTCCTACGAGCAGTACTTC.

In nucleotides, the CDR3 is TGCGCCAGCAGCTTGGAAGGGCCCCACTCCTACGAGCAGTACTTC. It is translated as CASSLEGPHSYEQYF. V usage is TRBV5-1 and J usage is TRBJ2-7; no clear D gene. V lost 0 bases and J 0 bases, leaving 10 bases between the germline ends. The germline V gene encodes CDR1 SGHRS and CDR2 YFSETQ. The CDR3 contains 15 residues. Drawing the rest from reference TRBV5-1 and TRBJ2-7, the complete variable domain is KAGVTQTPRYLIKTRGQQVTLSCSPISGHRSVSWYQQTPGQGLQFLFEYFSETQRNKGNFPGRFSGRQFSNSRSEMNVSTLELGDSALYLCASSLEGPHSYEQYFGPGTRLTVT.

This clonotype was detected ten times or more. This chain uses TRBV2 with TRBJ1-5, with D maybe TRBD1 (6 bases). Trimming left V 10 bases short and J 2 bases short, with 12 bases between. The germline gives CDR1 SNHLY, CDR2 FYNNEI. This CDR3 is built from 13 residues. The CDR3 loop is CATAGQRNQPQHF. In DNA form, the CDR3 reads TGTGCCACCGCTGGACAGCGCAATCAGCCCCAGCATTTT.

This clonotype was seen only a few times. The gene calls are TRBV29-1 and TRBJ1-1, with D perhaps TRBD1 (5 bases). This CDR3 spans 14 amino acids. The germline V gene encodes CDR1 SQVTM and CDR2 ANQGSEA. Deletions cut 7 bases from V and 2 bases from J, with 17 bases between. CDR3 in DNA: TGCAGCGCCCATGGGGGATTAACTAACACTGAAGCTTTCTTT. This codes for CSAHGGLTNTEAFF.

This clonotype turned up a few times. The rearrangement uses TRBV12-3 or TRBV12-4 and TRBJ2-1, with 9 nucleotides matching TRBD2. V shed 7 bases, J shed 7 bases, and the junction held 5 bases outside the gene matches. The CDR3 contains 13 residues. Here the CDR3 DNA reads TGTGCCAGCACTTCCGGACTAGCGAATGAGCAGTTCTTC. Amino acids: CASTSGLANEQFF.

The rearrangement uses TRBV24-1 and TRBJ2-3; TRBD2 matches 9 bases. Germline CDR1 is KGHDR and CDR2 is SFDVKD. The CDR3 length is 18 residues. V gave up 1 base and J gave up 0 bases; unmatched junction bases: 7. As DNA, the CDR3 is TGTGCCACCAGTGATTTCCCTCTTACTAGCGGGAGCACAGATACGCAGTATTTT. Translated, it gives CATSDFPLTSGSTDTQYF.

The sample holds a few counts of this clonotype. The CDR3 spells CASSTQGASVYGYTF. The CDR3 nucleotides are TGTGCCAGTAGCACACAGGGGGCGTCGGTTTATGGCTACACCTTC. The genes are TRBV19 and TRBJ1-2, with 9 bases aligning to TRBD1. Germline CDR1 is LNHDA and CDR2 is SQIVND (reference sequence). The CDR3 covers 15 residues. Trimming removed 6 bases from V and 5 bases from J; junction bases left unmatched: 10.

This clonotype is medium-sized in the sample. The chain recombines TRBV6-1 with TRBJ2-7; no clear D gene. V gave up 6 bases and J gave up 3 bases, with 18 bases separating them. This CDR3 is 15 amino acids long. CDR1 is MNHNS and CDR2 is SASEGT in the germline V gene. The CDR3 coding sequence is TGTGCCAGCAGCGAACCATCAAGGAACTTCTACGAGCAGTACTTC. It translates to CASSEPSRNFYEQYF.

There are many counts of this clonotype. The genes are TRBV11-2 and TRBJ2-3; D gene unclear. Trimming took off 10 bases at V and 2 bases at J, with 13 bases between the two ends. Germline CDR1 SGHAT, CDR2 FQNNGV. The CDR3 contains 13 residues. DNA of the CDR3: TGTGCCACCTTGGCTGGGTTCACAGATACGCAGTATTTT. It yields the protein CATLAGFTDTQYF. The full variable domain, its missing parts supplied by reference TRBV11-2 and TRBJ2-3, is EAGVAQSPRYKIIEKRQSVAFWCNPISGHATLYWYQQILGQGPKLLIQFQNNGVVDDSQLPKDRFSAERLKGVDSTLKIQPAKLEDSAVYLCATLAGFTDTQYFGPGTRLTVL.

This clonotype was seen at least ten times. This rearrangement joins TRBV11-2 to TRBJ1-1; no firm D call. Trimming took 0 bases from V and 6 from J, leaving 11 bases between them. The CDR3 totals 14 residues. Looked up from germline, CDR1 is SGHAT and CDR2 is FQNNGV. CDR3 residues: CASSLDLLDPEAFF. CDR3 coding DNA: TGTGCCAGCAGCTTAGACCTGCTGGACCCTGAAGCTTTCTTT.

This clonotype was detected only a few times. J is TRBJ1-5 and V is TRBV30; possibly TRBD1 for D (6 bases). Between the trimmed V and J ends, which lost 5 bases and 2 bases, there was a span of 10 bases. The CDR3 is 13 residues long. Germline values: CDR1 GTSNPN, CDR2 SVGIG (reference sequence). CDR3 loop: CAWAPGGNQPQHF. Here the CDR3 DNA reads TGTGCCTGGGCTCCAGGGGGCAATCAGCCCCAGCATTTT.

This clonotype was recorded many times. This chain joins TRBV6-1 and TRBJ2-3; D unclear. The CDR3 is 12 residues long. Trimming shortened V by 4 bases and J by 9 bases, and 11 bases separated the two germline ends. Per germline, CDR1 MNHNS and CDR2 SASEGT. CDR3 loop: CASSVPLGTQYF. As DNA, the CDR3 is TGTGCCAGCAGTGTCCCCCTTGGCACGCAGTATTTT.

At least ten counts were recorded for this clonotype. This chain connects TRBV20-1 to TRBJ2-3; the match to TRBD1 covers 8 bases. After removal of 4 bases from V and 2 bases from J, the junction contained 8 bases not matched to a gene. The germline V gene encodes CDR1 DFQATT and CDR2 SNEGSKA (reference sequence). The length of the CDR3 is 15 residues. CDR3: CSATLPGQVTDTQYF. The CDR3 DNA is TGCAGTGCTACCCTGCCGGGACAGGTCACAGATACGCAGTATTTT.

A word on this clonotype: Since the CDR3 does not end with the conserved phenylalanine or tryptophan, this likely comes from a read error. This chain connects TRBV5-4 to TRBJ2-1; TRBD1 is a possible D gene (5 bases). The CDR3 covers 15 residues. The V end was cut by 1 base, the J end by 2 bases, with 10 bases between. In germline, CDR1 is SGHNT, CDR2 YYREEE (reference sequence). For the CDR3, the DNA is TGTGCCAGCAGCTTGAAGGGGATGCCCTACAATGAGCAGTTCCTC. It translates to CASSLKGMPYNEQFL.